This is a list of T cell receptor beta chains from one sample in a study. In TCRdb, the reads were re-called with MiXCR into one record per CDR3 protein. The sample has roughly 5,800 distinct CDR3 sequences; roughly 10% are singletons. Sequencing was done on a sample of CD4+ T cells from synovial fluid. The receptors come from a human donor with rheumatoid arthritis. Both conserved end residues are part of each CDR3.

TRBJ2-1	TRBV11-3	CASSLGGTSGLGEQFF
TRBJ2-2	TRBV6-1	CASSPLDSLTGELFF
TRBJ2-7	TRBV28	CASSSQGANSYEQYF
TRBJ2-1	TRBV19	CASSIGLARDNEQFF
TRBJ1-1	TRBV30	CAWSTPQGGTEAFF
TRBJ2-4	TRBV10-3	CAISEFGRAAKNIQYF
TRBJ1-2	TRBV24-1	CATSGGLVSGNYGYTF
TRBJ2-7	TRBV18	CASSRAPPGTGGHEQYF
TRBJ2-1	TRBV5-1	CASSLGGSGIFTEQFF
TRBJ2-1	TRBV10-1	CASSDSSGSSYNEQFF
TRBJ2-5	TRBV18	CASSPNPHQETQYF
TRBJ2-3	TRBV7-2	CASSLAHLNTQYF
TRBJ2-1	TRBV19	CASSMGWGWDNEQFF
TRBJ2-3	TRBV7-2	CASSSAVGTQYF
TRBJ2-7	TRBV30	CAWSRGLGYEQYF
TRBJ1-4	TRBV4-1	CASKRGQGGENLFF
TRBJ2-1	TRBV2	CASSEGTSGLNEQFF
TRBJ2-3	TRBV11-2	CASSLMSGITDTQYF
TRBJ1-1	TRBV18	CASSPRTGFNTEAFF
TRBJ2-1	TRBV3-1	CASSQQGLAGAGEQFF
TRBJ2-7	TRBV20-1	CSARDASVLSYEQYF
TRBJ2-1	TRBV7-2	CASSLDWTSGRAGGNEQFF
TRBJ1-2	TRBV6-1	CASSFLNYGYTF
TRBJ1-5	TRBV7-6	CASSLAANQPQHF
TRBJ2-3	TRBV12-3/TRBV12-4	CASSSSGSWDTQYF
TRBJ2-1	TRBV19	CASSIDGPGTGRNEQFF
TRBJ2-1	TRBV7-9	CASSLMTSHEQFF
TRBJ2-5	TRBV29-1	CSVGGQGSETQYF
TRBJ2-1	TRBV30	CAWTRQGSYNEQFF
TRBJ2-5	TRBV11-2	CASSLGPSGQGAPETQYF
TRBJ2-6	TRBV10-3	CAISELEANVLTF
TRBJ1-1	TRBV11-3	CASSAAIHEAFF
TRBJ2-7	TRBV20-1	CSAPSGRDYEQYF
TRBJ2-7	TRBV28	CASTTGGGELYEQYF
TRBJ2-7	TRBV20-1	CSAVVLDSYEQYF
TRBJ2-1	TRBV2	CASSEQIYNEQFF
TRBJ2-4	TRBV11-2	CASSLVGQLAKNIQYF
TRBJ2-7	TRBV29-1	CSVEGNYEQYF
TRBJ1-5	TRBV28	CASSLDILSNQPQHF
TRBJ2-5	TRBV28	CASTAGGSTHDIETQYF
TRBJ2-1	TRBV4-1	CASSLGLAGGFEQFF
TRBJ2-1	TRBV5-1	CASTSGSSYEQFF
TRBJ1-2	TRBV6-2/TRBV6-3	CASSYLGQGGGYTF
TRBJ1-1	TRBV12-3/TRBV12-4	CASSRGQNTEAFF
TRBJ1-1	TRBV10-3	CAISEGELNTEAFF